This TCR beta chain was obtained from a study of spatial heterogeneity in lung cancer. This clonotype has a handful of counts. The CDR3 length is 13 residues. Germline V CDR1 and CDR2: KGHSH, LQKENI. Trimming left V 1 base short and J 4 bases short, with 7 bases between. TCRdb recomputed calls from the 5' RACE reads with MiXCR, one row per CDR3 protein. The data contain approximately 93,000 distinct CDR3 sequences, approximately 19% of them seen just once; the ten biggest clones take up 21%. Time point given: blood at routine non-recurrence follow-up after resection. This receptor was identified in a male donor with early-stage non-small cell lung cancer. This chain uses TRBV18 with TRBJ1-2; D ambiguous. The input for sequencing was PBMCs, taken at follow-up. CDR3 nucleotides: TGTGCCAGCTCACCACTGGAGACCTATGGCTACACCTTC. Translating gives CASSPLETYGYTF.